This TCR beta chain was found in a study of T cells after yellow fever vaccination. TCRdb processed the 5' RACE reads anew with MiXCR; each CDR3 protein has one entry. Altogether about 630,000 distinct CDR3 sequences are present, approximately 13% being singletons, with the ten largest covering 14% to 15%. On this clonotype itself: Its antigen is unidentified.

Per germline, CDR1 SNHLY and CDR2 FYNNEI. This CDR3 has 12 residues. Deletions cut 5 bases from V and 5 bases from J, with 7 bases between. Study-wide results and limits: Primary-vaccination clones mostly resurfaced post-booster (about 95% CD4, 75% to 90% CD8).

The receptor was derived from a man younger than 40 who received the YFV17D yellow fever vaccine. The source material was PBMCs, sampled on the day of the yellow fever booster vaccination. The gene calls are TRBV2 and TRBJ2-1; D gene unclear. CDR3 sequence: CASSIVDNEQFF. CDR3 DNA sequence: TGTGCCAGCAGTATTGTGGACAATGAGCAGTTCTTC. Full variable domain (outside the CDR3, taken from reference TRBV2 and TRBJ2-1): EPEVTQTPSHQVTQMGQEVILRCVPISNHLYFYWYRQILGQKVEFLVSFYNNEISEKSEIFDDQFSVERPDGSNFTLKIRSTKLEDSAMYFCASSIVDNEQFFGPGTRLTVL.